The clone carrying this T cell receptor (beta chain) was counted at least ten times. Its antigen is undetermined. Germline V gives CDR1 MNHEY, CDR2 SVGEGT. The CDR3 has 10 residues. V was cut by 10 bases and J by 4 bases, with 7 bases left in between. The data were obtained in a study of T-cell memory formation after mild COVID-19. The overall study: Across donors, TCR clusters were largely donor specific. The study, taken as a whole, reports: Among contracting clones, CD4+ were mainly CM/EM and CD8+ enriched in EMRA.

From the 5' RACE reads, TCRdb called clonotypes with MiXCR, one entry per CDR3 protein. The data hold 15,000 to 20,000 distinct CDR3 sequences, with roughly 21% observed a single time. Material for sequencing was PBMCs or a T cell subset sorted from them (not recorded which). The sequence came from a man aged 18 to 35 who had mild COVID-19 (a few samples of this study predate the infection). Cell type and time point are not known. J is TRBJ2-5 and V is TRBV6-2 or TRBV6-3; D ambiguous. CDR3 coding DNA: TGTGCCACCCGAAGAGAGACCCAGTACTTC. It specifies CATRRETQYF.